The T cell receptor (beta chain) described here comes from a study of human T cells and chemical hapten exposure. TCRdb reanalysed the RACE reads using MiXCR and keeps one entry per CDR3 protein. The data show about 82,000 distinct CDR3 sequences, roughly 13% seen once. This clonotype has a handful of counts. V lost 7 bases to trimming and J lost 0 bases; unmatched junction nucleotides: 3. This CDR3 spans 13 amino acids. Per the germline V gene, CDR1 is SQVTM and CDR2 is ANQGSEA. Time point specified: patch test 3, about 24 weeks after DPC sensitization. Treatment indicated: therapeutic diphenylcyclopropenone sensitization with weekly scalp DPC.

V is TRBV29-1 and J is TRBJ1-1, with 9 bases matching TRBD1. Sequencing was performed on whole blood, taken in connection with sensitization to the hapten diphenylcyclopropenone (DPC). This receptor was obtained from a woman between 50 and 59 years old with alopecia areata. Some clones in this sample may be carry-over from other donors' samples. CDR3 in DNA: TGCAGCGCAAGACAGGGGGTGAACACTGAAGCTTTCTTT. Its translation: CSARQGVNTEAFF.